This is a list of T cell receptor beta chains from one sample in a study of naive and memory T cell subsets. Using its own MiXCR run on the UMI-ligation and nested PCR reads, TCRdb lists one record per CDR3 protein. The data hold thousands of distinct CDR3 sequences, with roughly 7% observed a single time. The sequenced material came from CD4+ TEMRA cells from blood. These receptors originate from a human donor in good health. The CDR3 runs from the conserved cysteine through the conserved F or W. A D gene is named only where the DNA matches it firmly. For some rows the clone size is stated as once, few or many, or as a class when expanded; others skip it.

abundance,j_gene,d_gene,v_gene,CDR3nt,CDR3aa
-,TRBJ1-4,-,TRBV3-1,TGTGCCAGCAGCCGACTCGATGAAAAACTGTTTTTT,CASSRLDEKLFF
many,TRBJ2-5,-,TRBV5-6,TGTGCCAGCAGCTTCCAGGGCCGGTGGTTCGGGGAGACCCAGTACTTC,CASSFQGRWFGETQYF
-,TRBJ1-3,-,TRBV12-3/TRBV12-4,TGTGCCAGCAGTCCAAAAGGAAACACCATATATTTT,CASSPKGNTIYF
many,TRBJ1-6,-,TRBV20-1,TGCAGTGCTAGAGATGTGCAGGGGCGCGCCTATAATTCACCCCTCCACTTT,CSARDVQGRAYNSPLHF
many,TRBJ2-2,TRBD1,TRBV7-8,TGTGCCAGCAGCTCTAACCCGACAGGGGACGACCACCCCGGGGAGCTGTTTTTT,CASSSNPTGDDHPGELFF
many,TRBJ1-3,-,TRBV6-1,TGTGCCAGCAGTGAACGGTCGGGGGGCTCTGGAAACACCATATATTTT,CASSERSGGSGNTIYF
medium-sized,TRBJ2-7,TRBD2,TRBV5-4,TGTGCCAGCAGCTTGTTCGGGAGGGCCTTAGAATCGGGCGAGCAGTACTTC,CASSLFGRALESGEQYF
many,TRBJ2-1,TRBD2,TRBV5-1,TGCGCCAGCAGCTTGGGAATAGCTAGCGGGAGGACCCGATTACACTCCTACAATGAGCAGTTCTTC,CASSLGIASGRTRLHSYNEQFF
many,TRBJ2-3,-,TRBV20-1,TGCAGTGCTAGAGTTGGCGGTTCAGATACGCAGTATTTT,CSARVGGSDTQYF
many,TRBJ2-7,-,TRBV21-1,TGTGCCAGCAGCAAAGGAGACAGGGGGGCTAGCGGGCCCCCCTACGAGCAGTACTTC,CASSKGDRGASGPPYEQYF
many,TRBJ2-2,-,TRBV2,TGTGCCAGCATTCCCCCGAACACCGGGGAGCTGTTTTTT,CASIPPNTGELFF
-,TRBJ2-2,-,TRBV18,TGTGCCAGCTCGGCCACCAAGGGGAACACCGGGGAGCTGTTTTTT,CASSATKGNTGELFF
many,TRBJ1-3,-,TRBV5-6,TGTGCCAGCAGCTTTGGGGACGGAGCTCGGAGCACCATATATTTT,CASSFGDGARSTIYF
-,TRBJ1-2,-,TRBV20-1,TGCAGTGCTCCGGCCCCGGGGACCTATGGCTACACCTTC,CSAPAPGTYGYTF
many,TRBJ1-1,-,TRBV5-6,TGTGCCAGCAGCTTTGGGGCAGCCCGAATGAACACTGAAGCTTTCTTT,CASSFGAARMNTEAFF
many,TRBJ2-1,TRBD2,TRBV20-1,TGCAGTGCTAATAGCGGGGTCTCCTACAATGAGCAGTTCTTC,CSANSGVSYNEQFF
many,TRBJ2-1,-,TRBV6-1,TGTGCCAGCAGTGAATATGAGCGGGTGGAGCAGTTCTTC,CASSEYERVEQFF
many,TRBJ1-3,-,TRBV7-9,TGTGCCAGCAGCTTAACCGGAAACACCATATATTTT,CASSLTGNTIYF
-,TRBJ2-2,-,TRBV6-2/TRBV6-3,TGTGCCAGCAGCCCTGTGGTACGGGACCGCGTGGCCGGGGAGCTGTTTTTT,CASSPVVRDRVAGELFF
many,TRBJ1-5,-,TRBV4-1,TGCGCCAGCAGCCAATGGCCTTTTTCTCTTAGCAATCAGCCCCAGCATTTT,CASSQWPFSLSNQPQHF
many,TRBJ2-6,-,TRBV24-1,TGTGCCACCAGTCCGGCTTCTGGGGCCAACGTCCTGACTTTC,CATSPASGANVLTF
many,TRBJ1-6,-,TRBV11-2,TGTGCCAGCAGCCGGAGGGTAATAGGGGCAATTAATTCACCCCTCCACTTT,CASSRRVIGAINSPLHF
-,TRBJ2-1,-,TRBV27,TGTGCCAGCAGTTTATTCCGCGGGATATCCTACAATGAGCAGTTCTTC,CASSLFRGISYNEQFF
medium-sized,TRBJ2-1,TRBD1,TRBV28,TGTGCCAGCAGTTTGCTCCCAACCGGGACAGAAGACAATGAGCAGTTCTTC,CASSLLPTGTEDNEQFF